This T cell receptor (beta chain) was observed in a study of technical replicates of blood from a handful of donors. The protocol was immunoSEQ multiplex PCR, while the TCRdb copy is restricted to in-frame clones and leaves out a portion. The sample has around 100,000 clones, around 93% seen once; the top ten hold roughly 0.34%. There are 15 residues in the CDR3. Between the trimmed V and J ends, which lost 0 bases and 3 bases, there was a span of 10 bases. Germline CDR1 reads LGHNA; CDR2 reads YSLEER. The chain couples TRBV4-3 to TRBJ2-3; tentative D call: TRBD2 (5 bases). This sequence originates from a human donor in good health. Sequenced: T cells isolated from PBMCs. The CDR3 spells CASSQDEGWTDTQYF. The CDR3 coding sequence is TGCGCCAGCAGCCAAGACGAGGGATGGACAGATACGCAGTATTTT.